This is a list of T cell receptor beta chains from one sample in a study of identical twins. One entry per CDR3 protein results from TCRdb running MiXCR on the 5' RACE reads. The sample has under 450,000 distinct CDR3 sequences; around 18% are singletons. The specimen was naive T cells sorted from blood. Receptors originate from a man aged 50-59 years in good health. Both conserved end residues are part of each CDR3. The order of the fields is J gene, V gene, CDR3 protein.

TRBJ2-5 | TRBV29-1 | CSVESGTGGIWGQETQYF
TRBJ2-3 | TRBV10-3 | CAISESSAGGVPSTDTQYF
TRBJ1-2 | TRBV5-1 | CASSPGDFNYGYTF
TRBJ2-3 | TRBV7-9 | CASSSNLKGGDTQYF
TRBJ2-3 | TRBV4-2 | CASSQILVAGGRDTQYF
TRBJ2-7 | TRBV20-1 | CSAIPGPGSYEQYF
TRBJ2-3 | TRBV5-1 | CASSLEPGTDTQYF
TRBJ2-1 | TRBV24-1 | CATSVASGKRNEQFF
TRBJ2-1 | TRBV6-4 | CASSANSETRDNEQFF
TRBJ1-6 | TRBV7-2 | CASSLFPEPLHF
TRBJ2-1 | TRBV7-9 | CASNPSVPYGEQFF
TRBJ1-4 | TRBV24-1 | CATKLQGTNEKLFF
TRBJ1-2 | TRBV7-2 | CASTSSNQGEGGYTF
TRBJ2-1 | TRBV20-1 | CSAWPGLAGSEQFF
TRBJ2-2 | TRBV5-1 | CASILTRTGLFRVTGELFF
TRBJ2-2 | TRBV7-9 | CASGTGGNTGELFF
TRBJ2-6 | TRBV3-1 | CASSQISYSGANVLTF
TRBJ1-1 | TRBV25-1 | CASRGNTEAFF
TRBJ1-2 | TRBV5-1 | CASSYGGRPDGYTF
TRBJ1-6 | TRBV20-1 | CSARVPVGSYNSPLHF
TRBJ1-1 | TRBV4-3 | CASSQGVGGVNTEAFF
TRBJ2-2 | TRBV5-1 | CASSLSGAGLNTGELFF
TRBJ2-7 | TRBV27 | CASSTLEQYF
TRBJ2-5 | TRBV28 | CASRAGVLGETQYF
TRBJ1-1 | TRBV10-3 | CAISDRAENTEAFF
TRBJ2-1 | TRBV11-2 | CASSFSGTSGYLNNEQFF
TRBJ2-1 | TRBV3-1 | CASSQEHGSYNEQFF
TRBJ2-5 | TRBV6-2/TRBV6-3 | CASNSGQGMLETQYF
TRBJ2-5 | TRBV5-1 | CASSITDQETQYF
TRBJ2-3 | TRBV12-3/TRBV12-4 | CATTLGGLPSTDTQYF
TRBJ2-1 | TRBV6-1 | CASSPPTGSDEQFF
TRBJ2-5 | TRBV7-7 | CASSGGGSETQYF
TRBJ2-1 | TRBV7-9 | CASSPRRTFYNEQFF
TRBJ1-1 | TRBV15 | CATSRDRSYEGPEAFF
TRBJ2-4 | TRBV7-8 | CASSLESHGHLAKNIQYF
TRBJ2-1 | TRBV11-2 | CASSLFTGGIDNEQFF
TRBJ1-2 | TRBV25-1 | CASSAWGGAYGYTF
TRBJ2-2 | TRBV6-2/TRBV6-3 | CASSWTERGTGELFF
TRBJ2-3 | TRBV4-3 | CASSQEGGTSTDTQYF
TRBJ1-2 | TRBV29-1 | CRTGEGDYGYTF
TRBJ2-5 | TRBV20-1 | CSARTSGRVLQETQYF
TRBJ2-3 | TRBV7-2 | CASSLVSGGGQYF
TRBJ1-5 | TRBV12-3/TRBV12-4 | CASNPGGSMDQPQHF
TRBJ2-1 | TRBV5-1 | CASSAINNEQFF
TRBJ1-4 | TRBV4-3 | CASSPGTRPSNEKLFF